These 5 T cell receptor beta chains were all obtained from the same sample, sequenced in a study of T cell repertoires in cytomegalovirus infection. TCRdb re-called the reads with MiXCR, one entry per CDR3 protein. The sample records about 180,000 distinct CDR3 sequences, approximately 15% being singletons. The sequencing input was PBMCs. Receptor source: a human donor in good health (CMV status not recorded). Some clones in this sample may be carry-over from other donors' samples.

The V call is TRBV7-2, the J call TRBJ1-5; possible D gene TRBD1, 5 bases. Germline CDR1 is SGHTA and CDR2 is FQGNSA. The CDR3 has 14 residues. V was shortened by 3 bases and J by 3 bases, with 9 bases between the two germline ends. The CDR3 nucleotides are TGTGCCAGCAGCTTCATGGGGGTCAATCAGCCCCAGCATTTT. Translating it yields CASSFMGVNQPQHF.

Only a few counts were recorded for this clonotype. The V and J genes are TRBV5-1 and TRBJ2-1, with D possibly being TRBD2 (7 bases). The CDR3 runs to 15 residues. Trimming left V 5 bases short and J 8 bases short, with 20 bases between. Germline V gene lookup returns CDR1 SGHRS and CDR2 YFSETQ. CDR3 bases: TGCGCCAGCAGTAGGGGGGGGAGTATGGATTATGAGCAGTTCTTC. It is translated as CASSRGGSMDYEQFF.

This clonotype was picked up a small number of times. The chain couples TRBV6-1 to TRBJ1-1, with TRBD1 as a possible D gene (5 bases). Germline V gene lookup returns CDR1 MNHNS and CDR2 SASEGT. CDR3 length: 11 amino acids. Deletions cut 6 bases from V and 10 bases from J, with 12 bases between. CDR3 sequence (DNA): TGTGCCAGCAGAGGACAAGGGCGAGCTTTCTTT. Its translation is CASRGQGRAFF.

This clonotype was seen at least ten times. The V and J genes are TRBV11-1 and TRBJ2-5, with 7 bases matching TRBD1. CDR1 is SGHAT and CDR2 is FQDESV in the germline V gene (reference sequence). Trimming at V came to 5 bases and at J to 5 bases, leaving 2 bases not matched to a gene. CDR3 length: 12 residues. The CDR3, as DNA: TGTGCCAGCAGCCTGGACAGGGAGACCCAGTACTTC. Translation gives CASSLDRETQYF.

V gene TRBV5-1 combines with J gene TRBJ2-1; 12 positions match TRBD2. The V segment lost 2 bases and the J segment 8 bases; nucleotides outside the gene matches: 5. CDR1 SGHRS and CDR2 YFSETQ come from the germline V gene. The CDR3 consists of 15 residues. This chain's CDR3 is CASSFLAGGPDEQFF. In nucleotides, the CDR3 is TGCGCCAGCAGCTTCCTAGCGGGAGGGCCCGATGAGCAGTTCTTC.